This T cell receptor beta chain was identified during a study of T-cell reconstitution after alpha-beta-depleted transplantation in children. CDR1 SGHRS and CDR2 YFSETQ come from the germline V gene. Trimming shortened V by 4 bases and J by 2 bases, and 15 bases separated the two germline ends. This CDR3 is built from 16 residues. This clonotype was recorded at least ten times. It was with unique molecular identifiers that the TCRbeta library was prepared. Each CDR3 protein is one row after TCRdb ran MiXCR on the PCR reads. The sample carries 750,000 to 950,000 distinct CDR3 sequences, under 20% recorded once.

The receptor was derived from a male patient aged 10 to 17 who had a stem cell transplant for acute lymphoblastic leukemia, so the T cells may come from the graft donor. The chain recombines TRBV5-1 with TRBJ2-2; no reliable D call. Sequenced material: PBMCs, mostly from graft donor cells, taken 360 days after TCRalphabeta/CD19-depleted stem cell transplant. The CDR3 is CASSGLTGANTGELFF. The CDR3 nucleotides read TGCGCCAGCAGCGGGCTTACGGGCGCCAACACCGGGGAGCTGTTTTTT.